This TCR beta chain was sequenced for a study of T cells in Graves' hyperthyroidism and ophthalmopathy. This clonotype was counted at least ten times. V shed 6 bases and J shed 1 base, with 13 bases lying between them. Per the germline V gene, CDR1 is GTSNPN and CDR2 is SVGIG (reference sequence). The CDR3 extends over 14 amino acids. RNA transcripts gave rise to amplified TCR beta CDR3 regions. In the first-round RT-PCR of the TCR CDR3, the HTBI primer set was used. TCRdb re-called the multiplex PCR reads through MiXCR, storing one row per CDR3 protein. The sample lists under 550,000 distinct CDR3 sequences; roughly an eighth were seen once. Those with hyperthyroidism were 18 to 65 years old, newly diagnosed, and ill for under 2 months. Patients were excluded because of uncontrolled infection, other autoimmune disease, pregnancy or lactation. Used for diagnoses were clinical symptoms, serum thyroxine and TRAb, thyroid ultrasound and orbital computed tomography.

The sequence was obtained from a young woman with Graves' hyperthyroidism. V is TRBV30 and J is TRBJ1-5, with a possible D match to TRBD1 (5 bases). Sequencing was done on a sample of blood. CDR3: CACHQGTSNQPQHF. Here the CDR3 DNA reads TGTGCCTGCCACCAGGGCACAAGCAATCAGCCCCAGCATTTT.